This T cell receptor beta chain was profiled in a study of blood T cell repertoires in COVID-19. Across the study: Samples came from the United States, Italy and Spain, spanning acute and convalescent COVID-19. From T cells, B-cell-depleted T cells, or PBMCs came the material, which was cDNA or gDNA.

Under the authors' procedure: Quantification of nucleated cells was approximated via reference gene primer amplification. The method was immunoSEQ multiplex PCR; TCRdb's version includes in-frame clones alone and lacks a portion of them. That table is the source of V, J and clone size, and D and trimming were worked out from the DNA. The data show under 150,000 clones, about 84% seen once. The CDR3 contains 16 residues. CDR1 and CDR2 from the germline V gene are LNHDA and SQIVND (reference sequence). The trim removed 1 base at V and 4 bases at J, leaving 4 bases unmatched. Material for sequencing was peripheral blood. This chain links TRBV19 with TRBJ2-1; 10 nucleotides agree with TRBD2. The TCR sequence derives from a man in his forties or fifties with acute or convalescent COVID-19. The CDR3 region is CASSIASGGGYNEQFF. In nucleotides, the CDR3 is TGTGCCAGTAGTATAGCAAGCGGGGGGGGTTACAATGAGCAGTTCTTC.